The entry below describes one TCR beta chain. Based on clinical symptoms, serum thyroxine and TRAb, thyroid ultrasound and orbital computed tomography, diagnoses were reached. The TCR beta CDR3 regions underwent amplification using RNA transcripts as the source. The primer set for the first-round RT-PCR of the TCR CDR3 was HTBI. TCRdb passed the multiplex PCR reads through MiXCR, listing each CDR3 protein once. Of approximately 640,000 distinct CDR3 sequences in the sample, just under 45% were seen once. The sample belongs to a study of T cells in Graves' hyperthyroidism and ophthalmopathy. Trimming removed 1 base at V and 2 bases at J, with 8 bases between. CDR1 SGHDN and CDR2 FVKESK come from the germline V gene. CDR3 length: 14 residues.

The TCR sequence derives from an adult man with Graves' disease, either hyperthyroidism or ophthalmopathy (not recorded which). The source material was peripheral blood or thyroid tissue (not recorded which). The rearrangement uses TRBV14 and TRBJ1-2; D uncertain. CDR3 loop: CASSQGNSNYGYTF. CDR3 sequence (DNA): TGTGCCAGCAGCCAAGGAAACAGCAACTATGGCTACACCTTC.